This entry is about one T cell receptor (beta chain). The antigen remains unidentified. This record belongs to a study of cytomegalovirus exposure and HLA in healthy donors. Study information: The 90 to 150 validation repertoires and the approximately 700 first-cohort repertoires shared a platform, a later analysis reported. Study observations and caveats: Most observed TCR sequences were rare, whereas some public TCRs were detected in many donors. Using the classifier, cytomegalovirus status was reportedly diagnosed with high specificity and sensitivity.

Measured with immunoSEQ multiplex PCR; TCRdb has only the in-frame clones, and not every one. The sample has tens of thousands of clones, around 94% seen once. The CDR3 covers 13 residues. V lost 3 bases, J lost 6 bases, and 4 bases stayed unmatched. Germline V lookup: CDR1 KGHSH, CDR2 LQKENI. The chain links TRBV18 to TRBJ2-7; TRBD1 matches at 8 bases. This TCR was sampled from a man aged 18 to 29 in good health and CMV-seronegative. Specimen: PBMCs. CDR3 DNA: TGTGCCAGCTCACCCTCCGGGACAGGCGAGCAGTACTTC. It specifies CASSPSGTGEQYF.